The clone carrying this TCR beta chain was counted only a few times. Its antigen is unidentified. The record originates from a study of beta chain features in type 1 diabetes. Every bit of the isolated RNA underwent reverse transcription, so sequencing read expressed TCRB transcripts. Around 3.8 million reads per sample were averaged for naive, central memory and regulatory samples. Sequenced by immunoSEQ multiplex PCR; TCRdb stores in-frame clones only, minus some. The profile shows around 260,000 clones, around 24% of them singletons. Study-level findings and limits: Type 1 diabetes patients showed a moderate but significant shortening of TCRB CDR3s in all four CD4+ subsets. The cDNA sequencing approach could over-represent high-TCR-expressing cells. PCR could preferentially amplify shorter templates, alike in patients and controls.

The CDR3 runs to 14 residues. This chain uses TRBV21-1 with TRBJ2-5; TRBD2, the D gene given by the table, was not confirmed from the DNA. TRBV21-1 corresponds to a pseudogene. The source is a woman aged 30 to 39 with type 1 diabetes. The material sequenced was naive CD4+ T cells from blood. This chain's CDR3 is CASRTALRFETQYF. The CDR3 coding sequence is TGTGCCAGCAGGACTGCCCTTAGGTTTGAGACCCAGTACTTC.